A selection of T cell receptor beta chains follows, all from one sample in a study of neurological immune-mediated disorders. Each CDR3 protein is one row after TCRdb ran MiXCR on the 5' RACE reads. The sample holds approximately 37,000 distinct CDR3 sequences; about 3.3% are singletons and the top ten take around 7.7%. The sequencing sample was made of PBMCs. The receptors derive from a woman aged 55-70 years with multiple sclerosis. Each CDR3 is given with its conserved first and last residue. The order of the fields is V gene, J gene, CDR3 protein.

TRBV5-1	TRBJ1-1	CASSLAGAAPEAFF
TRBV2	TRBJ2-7	CASSGDGPYEQYF
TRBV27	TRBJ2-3	CASSMAWDTQYF
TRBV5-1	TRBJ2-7	CASSLGGGTDEQYF
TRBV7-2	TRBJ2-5	CASTTDLAEETQYF
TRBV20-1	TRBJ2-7	CSASGKTYEQYF
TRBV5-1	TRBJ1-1	CASSLAGTGGAFF
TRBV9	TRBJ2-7	CASSPTDPYEQYF
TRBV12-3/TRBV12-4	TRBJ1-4	CASSPAVVTNEKLFF
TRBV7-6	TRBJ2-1	CASTSDGPSGNEQFF
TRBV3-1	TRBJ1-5	CARSNQPQHF
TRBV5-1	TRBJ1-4	CASAEQMDNEKLFF
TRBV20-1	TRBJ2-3	CSARDLGSGAGGDTQYF
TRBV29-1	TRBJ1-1	CSVARAGGYEAFF
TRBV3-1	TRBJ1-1	CASSRAGQLLNTEAFF
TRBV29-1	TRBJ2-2	CSVEGKAGRGSGELFF
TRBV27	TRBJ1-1	CASSLTRGPTEAFF
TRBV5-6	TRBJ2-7	CASSESGRKSYEQYF
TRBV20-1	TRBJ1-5	CSASRGAGTQNF
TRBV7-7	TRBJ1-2	CASSSGPYYGYTF
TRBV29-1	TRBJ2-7	CSVDLSGTEQYF
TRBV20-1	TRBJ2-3	CSARYGTSTDTQYF
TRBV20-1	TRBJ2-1	CSARDLRGTGVSEQFF
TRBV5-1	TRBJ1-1	CASSRFTGTGDTEAFF
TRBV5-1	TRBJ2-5	CASSSGTEYQETQYF
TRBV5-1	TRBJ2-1	CASSWGESYNEQFF
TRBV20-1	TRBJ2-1	CSARWASGANEQFF
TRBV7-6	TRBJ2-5	CASSKRVPIGQETQYF
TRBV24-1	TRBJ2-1	CATSDFGPIPNEQFF
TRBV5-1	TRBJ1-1	CASSLTGLTEAFF
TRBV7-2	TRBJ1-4	CASSLAPGGTNEKLFF
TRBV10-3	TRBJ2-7	CAISGSLDRGQYEQYF
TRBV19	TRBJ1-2	CASRSSGTTYGYTF
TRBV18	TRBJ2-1	CASSPGLAGGPNEQFF
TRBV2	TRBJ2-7	CASRDSRGRYEQYF
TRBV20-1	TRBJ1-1	CSARAGQNTEAFF
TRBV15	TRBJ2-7	CATSRVVGAGESYEQYF
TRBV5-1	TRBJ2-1	CASSLETQGGREQFF
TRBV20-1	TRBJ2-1	CSAFPYSSYNEQFF
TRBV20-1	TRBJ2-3	CSAESGGSVRTDTQYF
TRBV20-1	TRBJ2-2	CSASGRNTGELFF
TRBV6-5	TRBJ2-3	CASSSPAGSTDTQYF